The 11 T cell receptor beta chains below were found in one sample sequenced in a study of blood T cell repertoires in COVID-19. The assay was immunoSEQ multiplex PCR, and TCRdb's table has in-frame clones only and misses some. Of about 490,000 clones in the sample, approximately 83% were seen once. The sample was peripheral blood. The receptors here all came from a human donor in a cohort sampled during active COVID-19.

The CDR3 loop is CASSIGETGGDYGYTF. The CDR3 region has the DNA TGTGCCAGTAGTATAGGAGAGACAGGGGGCGACTATGGCTACACCTTC. The J gene is TRBJ1-2, the V gene TRBV19; 10 nucleotides align to TRBD1. V shed 1 base, J shed 3 bases, and the junction held 5 bases outside the gene matches. Germline lookup yields CDR1 LNHDA and CDR2 SQIVND (reference sequence). This CDR3 comprises 16 residues.

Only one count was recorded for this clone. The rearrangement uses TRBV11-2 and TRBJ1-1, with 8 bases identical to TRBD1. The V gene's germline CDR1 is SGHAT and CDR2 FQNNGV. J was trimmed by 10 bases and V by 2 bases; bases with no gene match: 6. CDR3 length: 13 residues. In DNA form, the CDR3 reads TGTGCCAGCAGCTTAATACAGGGGGAGGGAGCTTTCTTT. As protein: CASSLIQGEGAFF. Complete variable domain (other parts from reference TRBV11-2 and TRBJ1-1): EAGVAQSPRYKIIEKRQSVAFWCNPISGHATLYWYQQILGQGPKLLIQFQNNGVVDDSQLPKDRFSAERLKGVDSTLKIQPAKLEDSAVYLCASSLIQGEGAFFGQGTRLTVV.

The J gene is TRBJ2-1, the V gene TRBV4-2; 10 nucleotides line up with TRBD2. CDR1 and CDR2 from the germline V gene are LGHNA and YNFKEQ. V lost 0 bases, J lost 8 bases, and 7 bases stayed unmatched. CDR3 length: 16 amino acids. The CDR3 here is CASSQDASGSRDEQFF. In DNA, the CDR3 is TGTGCCAGCAGCCAAGATGCTAGCGGGAGCCGCGATGAGCAGTTCTTC.

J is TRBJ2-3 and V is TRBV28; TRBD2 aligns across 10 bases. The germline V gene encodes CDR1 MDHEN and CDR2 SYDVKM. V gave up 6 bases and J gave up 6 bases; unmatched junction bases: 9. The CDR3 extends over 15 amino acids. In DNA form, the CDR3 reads TGTGCCAGCAGCTCCTTAGCGGGAGGAGGGGATACGCAGTATTTT. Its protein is CASSSLAGGGDTQYF.

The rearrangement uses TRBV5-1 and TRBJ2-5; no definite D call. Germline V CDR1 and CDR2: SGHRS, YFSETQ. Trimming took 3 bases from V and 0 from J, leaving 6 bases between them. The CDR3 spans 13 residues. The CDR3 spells CASSWQDQETQYF. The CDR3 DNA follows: TGCGCCAGCAGCTGGCAAGACCAAGAGACCCAGTACTTC.

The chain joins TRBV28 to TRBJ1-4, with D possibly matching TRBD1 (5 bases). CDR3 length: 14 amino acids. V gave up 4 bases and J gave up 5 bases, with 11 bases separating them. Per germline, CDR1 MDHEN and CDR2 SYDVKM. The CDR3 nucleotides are TGTGCCAGCAGTTCAGACAGCCTGAATGAAAAACTGTTTTTT. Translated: CASSSDSLNEKLFF.

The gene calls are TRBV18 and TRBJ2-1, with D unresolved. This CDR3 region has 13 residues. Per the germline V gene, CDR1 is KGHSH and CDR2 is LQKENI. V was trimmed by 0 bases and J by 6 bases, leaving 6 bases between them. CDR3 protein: CASSPPTGNEQFF. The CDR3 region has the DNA TGTGCCAGCTCACCACCTACCGGCAATGAGCAGTTCTTC.

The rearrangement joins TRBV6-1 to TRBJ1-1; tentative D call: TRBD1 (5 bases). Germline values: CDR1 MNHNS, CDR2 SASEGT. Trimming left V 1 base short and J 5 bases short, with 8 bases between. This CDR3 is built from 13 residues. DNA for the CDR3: TGTGCCAGCAGTGAAGGGAGGGGAACTGAAGCTTTCTTT. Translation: CASSEGRGTEAFF.

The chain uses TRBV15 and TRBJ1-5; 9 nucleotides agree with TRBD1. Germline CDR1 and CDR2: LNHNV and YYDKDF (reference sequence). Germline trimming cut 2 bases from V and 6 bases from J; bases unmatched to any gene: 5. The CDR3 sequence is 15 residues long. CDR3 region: CATSRSRQGGQPQHF. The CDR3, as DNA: TGTGCCACCAGCAGATCTCGACAGGGGGGTCAGCCCCAGCATTTT.

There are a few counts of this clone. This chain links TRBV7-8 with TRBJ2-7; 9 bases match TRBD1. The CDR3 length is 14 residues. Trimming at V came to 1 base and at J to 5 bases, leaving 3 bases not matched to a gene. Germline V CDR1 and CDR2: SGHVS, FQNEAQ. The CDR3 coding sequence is TGTGCCAGCAGCTTAGGAGGGACAGGGAACGAGCAGTACTTC. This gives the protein CASSLGGTGNEQYF.

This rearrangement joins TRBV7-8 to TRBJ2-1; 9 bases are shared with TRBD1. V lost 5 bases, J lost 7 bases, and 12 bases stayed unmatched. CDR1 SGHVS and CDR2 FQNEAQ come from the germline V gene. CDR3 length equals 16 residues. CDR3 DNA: TGTGCCAGCAGCATAGGGCGGGACAGGGTTTTAAATGAGCAGTTCTTC. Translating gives CASSIGRDRVLNEQFF. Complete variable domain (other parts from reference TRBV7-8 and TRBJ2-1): GAGVSQSPRYKVAKRGQDVALRCDPISGHVSLFWYQQALGQGPEFLTYFQNEAQLDKSGLPSDRFFAERPEGSVSTLKIQRTQQEDSAVYLCASSIGRDRVLNEQFFGPGTRLTVL.